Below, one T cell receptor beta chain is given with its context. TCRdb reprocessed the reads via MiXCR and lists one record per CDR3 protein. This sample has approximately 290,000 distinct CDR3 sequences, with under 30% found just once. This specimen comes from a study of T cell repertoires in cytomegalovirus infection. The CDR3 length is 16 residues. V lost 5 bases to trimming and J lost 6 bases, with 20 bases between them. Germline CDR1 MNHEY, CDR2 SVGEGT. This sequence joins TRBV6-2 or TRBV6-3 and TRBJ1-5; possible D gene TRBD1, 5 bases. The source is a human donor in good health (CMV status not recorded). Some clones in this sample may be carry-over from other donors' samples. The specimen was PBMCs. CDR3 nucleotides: TGTGCCAGCAGTCCCTATCTCGGAGTGGGGGGTCAGCCCCAGCATTTT. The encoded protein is CASSPYLGVGGQPQHF.